This TCR beta chain was identified during a study of blood T cells in healthy people across ages. PCR was performed a second time for about 7 to 12 cycles using a sample-barcoded 5' primer and a J-beta primer mix. The authors tagged each cDNA molecule using a template-switch adaptor with 12 random nucleotides. In TCRdb, the 5' RACE reads were re-called with MiXCR into one record per CDR3 protein. Among 1.6 million or so distinct CDR3 sequences, roughly a third were seen once, and the ten largest hold around 10%. Unmatched junction bases numbered 6, after V lost 2 bases and J lost 4 bases. This CDR3 has 16 residues. Many counts were recorded for this clonotype. Its target is not known. Study outcomes and limitations: Age advanced and TCR beta diversity per million T cells fell, roughly linearly.

Sequencing was performed on blood. The gene calls are TRBV12-3 or TRBV12-4 and TRBJ2-7, with 12 positions matching TRBD1. The source of this sequence is a woman between 25 and 40 years old in good health. CDR3 in amino acids: CASSLPWDRGQYEQYF. The CDR3 coding sequence is TGTGCCAGCAGTTTACCCTGGGACAGGGGGCAGTACGAGCAGTACTTC.